This T cell receptor beta chain was recovered during a study of cytomegalovirus exposure and HLA in healthy donors. Study-wide points: Serostatus for CMV was the only available immune exposure information.

Germline V lookup: CDR1 ENHRY, CDR2 SYGVKD. The CDR3 is made up of 14 amino acids. Notes on this clone: What it binds is not known. The junction does not match germline at one end; this may be a read error.

PCR was performed using 60 Vbeta and 13 Jbeta primers. Only in-frame clones appear in the TCRdb table, and some are missing; sequencing was by immunoSEQ multiplex PCR. This sample has 200,000 to 300,000 clones, with 82% found just once. The receptor was derived from a woman between 35 and 50 years old in good health and CMV-seropositive. Source material: PBMCs. The chain employs TRBV10-3 and TRBJ1-1; 7 positions match TRBD1. The chain's CDR3 is CATSDSRGDVGAFF. The DNA for the CDR3 is TGTGCCACCAGTGATAGCAGGGGGGACGTGGGAGCTTTCTTT.